The sample holds a few counts of the clone carrying this TCR beta chain. Its cognate antigen is unknown. TCRdb re-analysed the RACE reads in MiXCR, keeping a single row per CDR3 protein. This sample has about 360,000 distinct CDR3 sequences; under 8% occur once, and the top ten carry 8.4%. The data belong to a study of human T cells and chemical hapten exposure. Turning to the study itself: It was small differences in pooled library volume that mainly caused per-sample TCR yields to vary.

Sample time point: patch test 1, 2 weeks after DPC sensitization. Regarding treatment: therapeutic diphenylcyclopropenone sensitization with weekly scalp DPC. Researchers sampled blood before each patch test went on. Trimming removed 4 bases from V and 4 bases from J, with 16 bases in between. Per germline, CDR1 LGHNA and CDR2 YNFKEQ. This CDR3 region has 16 residues. Study-wide points: PT1 expanded TCR counts and patch test score were linked, and their correlation was positive.

This TCR derives from a woman aged 18 to 35 with alopecia areata. Some clones in this sample may be carry-over from other donors' samples. This rearrangement joins TRBV4-2 to TRBJ2-2; tentative D call: TRBD2 (6 bases). The sample here was whole blood, taken in connection with sensitization to the hapten diphenylcyclopropenone (DPC). CDR3 sequence reads: CASSPEGSGFTGELFF. CDR3 nucleotides: TGTGCCAGCAGCCCAGAAGGGAGCGGGTTCACCGGGGAGCTGTTTTTT.